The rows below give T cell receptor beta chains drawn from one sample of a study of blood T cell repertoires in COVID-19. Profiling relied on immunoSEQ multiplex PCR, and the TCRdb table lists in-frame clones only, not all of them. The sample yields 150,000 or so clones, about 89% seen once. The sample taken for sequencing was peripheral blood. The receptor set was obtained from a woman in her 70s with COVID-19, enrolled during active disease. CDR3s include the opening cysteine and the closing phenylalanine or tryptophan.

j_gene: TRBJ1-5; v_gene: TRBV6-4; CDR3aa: CASSDEEGGQPQHF
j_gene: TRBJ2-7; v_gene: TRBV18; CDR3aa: CASSPQGNSYEQYF
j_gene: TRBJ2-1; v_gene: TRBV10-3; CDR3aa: CAISASFPAGDTFYNEQFF
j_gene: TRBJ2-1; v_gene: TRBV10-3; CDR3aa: CAIPRWGGTYNEQFF
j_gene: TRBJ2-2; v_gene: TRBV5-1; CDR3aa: CASSAGLAGGYTGELFF
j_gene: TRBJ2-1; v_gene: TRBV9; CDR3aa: CASSGDIFYSYNEQFF
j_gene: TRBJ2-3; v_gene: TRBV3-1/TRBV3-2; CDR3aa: CASSQLGESTDTQYF
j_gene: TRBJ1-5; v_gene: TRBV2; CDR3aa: CASTDRANQPQHF
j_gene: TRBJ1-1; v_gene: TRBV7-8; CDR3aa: CASSLTRTGGRDTEAFF
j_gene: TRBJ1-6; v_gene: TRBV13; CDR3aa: CASSLGGREWGSPLHF
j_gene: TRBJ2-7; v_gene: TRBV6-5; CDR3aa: CASTPRAGVIYEQYF
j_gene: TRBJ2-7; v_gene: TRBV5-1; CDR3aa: CASSFEGPPGDEQYF
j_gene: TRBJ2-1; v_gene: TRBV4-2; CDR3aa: CASSREGDSIYNEQFF
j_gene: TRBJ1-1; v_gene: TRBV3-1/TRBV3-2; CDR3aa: CASSQAGHGTEAFF
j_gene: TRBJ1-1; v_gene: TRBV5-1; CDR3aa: CASSSLGTGGEAFF
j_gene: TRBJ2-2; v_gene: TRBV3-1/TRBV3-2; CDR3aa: CASSQRQPGTGELFF
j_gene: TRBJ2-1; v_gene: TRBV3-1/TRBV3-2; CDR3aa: CASSRRTGNEQFF
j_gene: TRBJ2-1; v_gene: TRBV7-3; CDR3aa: CASSRTSGGYNEQFF
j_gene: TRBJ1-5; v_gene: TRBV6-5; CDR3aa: CASTLDGGIGQPQHF
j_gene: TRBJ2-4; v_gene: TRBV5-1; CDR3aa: CASSLDRAKNIQYF
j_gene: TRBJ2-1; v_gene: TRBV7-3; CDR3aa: CASSLAGTNNEQFF
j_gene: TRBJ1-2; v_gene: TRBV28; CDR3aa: CASSRGNYGYTF
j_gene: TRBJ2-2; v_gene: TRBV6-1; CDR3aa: CASSETGGFGGELFF
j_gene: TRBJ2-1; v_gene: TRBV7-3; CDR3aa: CASSSQGASYNEQFF